The clone carrying this T cell receptor beta chain was observed at least ten times. No antigen is known for it. The sample originates from a study of response to subunit inactivated influenza vaccine. Study-wide findings and caveats: Few new T cells, the authors suggested, are recruited by each seasonal influenza vaccination.

Trimming removed 5 bases from V and 1 base from J; junction bases left unmatched: 7. The CDR3 is made up of 15 amino acids. One entry per CDR3 protein results from TCRdb running MiXCR on the RT-PCR reads. The profile shows fewer than 600,000 distinct CDR3 sequences, approximately 6.9% of them singletons. The chain is built from TRBV12-3 or TRBV12-4 and TRBJ1-1, with 7 bases identical to TRBD1. The sample in question was PBMCs from blood, obtained roughly 24 months after vaccination. The source of this sequence is a man aged 50-75 years who received an inactivated influenza vaccine. CDR3 in DNA: TGTGCCAGCAGTCAAACAGGGGCGAGGAACACTGAAGCTTTCTTT. It is translated as CASSQTGARNTEAFF.